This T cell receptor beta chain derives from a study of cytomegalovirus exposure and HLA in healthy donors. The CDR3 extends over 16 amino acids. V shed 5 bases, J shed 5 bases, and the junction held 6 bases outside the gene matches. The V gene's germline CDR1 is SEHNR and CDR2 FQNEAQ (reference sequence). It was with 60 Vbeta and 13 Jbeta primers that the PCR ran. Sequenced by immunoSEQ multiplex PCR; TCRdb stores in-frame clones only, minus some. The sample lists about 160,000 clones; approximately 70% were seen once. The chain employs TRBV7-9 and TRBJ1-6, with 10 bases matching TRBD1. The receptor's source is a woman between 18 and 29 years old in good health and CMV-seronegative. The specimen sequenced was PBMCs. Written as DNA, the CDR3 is TGTGCCAGCAGCCCCGGACAGGGGGTTCATAATTCACCCCTCCACTTT. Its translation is CASSPGQGVHNSPLHF.